These T cell receptor beta chains were read from a single sample in a study of PD-1 blockade in classical Hodgkin lymphoma. The protocol was immunoSEQ multiplex PCR, while the TCRdb copy is restricted to in-frame clones and leaves out a portion. The table has fewer than 25,000 clones, roughly nine tenths seen once. The sequenced sample was CD4+ T cells from blood. The origin of the receptors is a human donor with classical Hodgkin lymphoma. The CDR3 runs from the conserved cysteine through the conserved F or W. Each record gives: V gene, J gene, CDR3 protein.

>TRBV2|TRBJ1-1
CASSASRVHKNTEAFF
>TRBV6-1|TRBJ1-4
CASSEAGRGNILFF
>TRBV9|TRBJ2-7
CASSSGSPRTEQYF
>TRBV5-4|TRBJ1-2
CASSWTGVAGYTF
>TRBV13|TRBJ2-3
CASSSFTDTQYF
>TRBV27|TRBJ2-7
CASSLRDAAYEQYF
>TRBV19|TRBJ1-1
CASVQKYTEAFF
>TRBV19|TRBJ1-2
CASSTRQGLINGYTF
>TRBV4-2|TRBJ2-1
CASSPTGVAYNEQFF
>TRBV7-2|TRBJ2-3
CASSLDSRGPRDTQYF
>TRBV5-1|TRBJ2-5
CASSLGQIQETQYF
>TRBV9|TRBJ2-3
CASSFGTAPPDTQYF
>TRBV21-1|TRBJ2-7
CASSKTLQYF
>TRBV2|TRBJ2-5
CARGQPRGTQYF
>TRBV19|TRBJ1-1
CASSITGVETEAFF
>TRBV11-3|TRBJ2-2
CASSSGQVGTGELFF
>TRBV9|TRBJ2-7
CASSATGQAAYEQYF
>TRBV4-3|TRBJ1-5
CASSQDLVQGAQPQHF
>TRBV11-2|TRBJ2-7
CASSLGLADTYEQYF
>TRBV30|TRBJ1-1
CAWSLTSGRATKAFF
>TRBV28|TRBJ1-2
CASSSAGYYGYTF
>TRBV7-2|TRBJ2-5
CASSLAWTGGVETQYF
>TRBV10-2|TRBJ1-5
CASRMTGAQPQHF
>TRBV28|TRBJ1-5
CASSFVGGLQPQHF
>TRBV19|TRBJ2-1
CASSRRENNEQFF
>TRBV5-6|TRBJ2-7
CASSLAEEQYF
>TRBV28|TRBJ2-1
CASGSSYNEQFF
>TRBV7-8|TRBJ1-2
CASSSSPVGYGYTF
>TRBV11-2|TRBJ2-1
CASSFANPYNEQFF
>TRBV6-6|TRBJ1-2
CASSYGSRTSNYGYTF
>TRBV19|TRBJ2-1
CASSMRGQYNEQFF
>TRBV6-5|TRBJ1-2
CASSTGGGYTF
>TRBV4-2|TRBJ2-7
CASSQDQLYEQYF
>TRBV6-5|TRBJ2-7
CASSRRVEQGIEQYF
>TRBV18|TRBJ2-2
CASSPGNTGELFF
>TRBV6-1|TRBJ2-3
CASRLTTDTQYF
>TRBV14|TRBJ2-5
CASSRLPGTQYF
>TRBV18|TRBJ2-7
CASSPLDNSYEQYF
>TRBV28|TRBJ2-7
CASSPGGGHEQYF
>TRBV6-1|TRBJ1-2
CASRGRNYGYTF
>TRBV9|TRBJ2-6
CASSARDTRLRANVLTF
>TRBV4-1|TRBJ1-5
CASSQDPGTHQPQHF
>TRBV15|TRBJ2-3
CATSRTPNTDTQYF
>TRBV7-8|TRBJ2-1
CASSSLSPFRGEGTEQFF
>TRBV4-3|TRBJ2-7
CASSQARGASSYEQYF
>TRBV4-1|TRBJ2-1
CASSLTGQGGGGQFF
>TRBV5-4|TRBJ1-5
CASSMDQGGNQPQHF
>TRBV15|TRBJ2-7
CATRRSYEQYF
>TRBV28|TRBJ2-1
CASRDTGGNEQFF
>TRBV12-5|TRBJ2-3
CASGLVLRAGGRADTQYF
>TRBV7-9|TRBJ2-7
CASSGQSYEQYF
>TRBV19|TRBJ2-2
CASSIYGRGLDTGELFF
>TRBV2|TRBJ2-1
CASRAQGSEQFF
>TRBV5-5|TRBJ1-4
CASSLVRRDPEKLFF
>TRBV6-4|TRBJ2-3
CASSRTGANTDTQYF
>TRBV18|TRBJ1-1
CASSPQGVGNTEAFF
>TRBV9|TRBJ2-2
CASSDRASSGNTGELFF
>TRBV5-5|TRBJ2-7
CASSWGPGLIKEEYF
>TRBV27|TRBJ2-1
CASSFFPSRGDCNEQFF